Each of the 26 T cell receptor beta chains below was sequenced from the same sample in a study of memory CD4+ T cells and cytomegalovirus serostatus. Single viable CD3+CD4+CD8-CD45RO+ cells were sorted as the memory CD4+ T cells. Only in-frame clones appear in the TCRdb table, and some are missing; sequencing was by immunoSEQ multiplex PCR. The repertoire holds approximately 40,000 clones, with 76% as singletons. Sequencing was done on a sample of memory CD4+ T cells from blood. The receptors derive from an adult in good health and CMV-seronegative.

This clone was detected only a few times. This chain links TRBV9 with TRBJ1-2; D is undetermined. The CDR3 spans 13 residues. CDR1 and CDR2 (germline): SGDLS, YYNGEE. V was pared by 0 bases and J by 6 bases, with 9 bases between. The CDR3 DNA is TGTGCCAGCAGCGTAGCTGGCTTCGATGGCTACACCTTC. Translated, it gives CASSVAGFDGYTF.

This chain joins TRBV30 and TRBJ2-5; D is undetermined. The DNA end favors TRBJ2-7, so the J call may be wrong. Germline V lookup: CDR1 GTSNPN, CDR2 SVGIG (reference sequence). There are 12 residues in the CDR3. CDR3 in amino acids: CAWSRITYEQYF. For the CDR3, the DNA is TGTGCCTGGAGTAGGATCACCTACGAGCAGTACTTC.

The rearrangement joins TRBV5-1 to TRBJ1-1; D remains ambiguous. The germline V gene has CDR1 SGHRS and CDR2 YFSETQ. Trimming removed 2 bases from V and 4 bases from J, with 12 bases in between. This CDR3 region has 14 residues. The CDR3 loop reads CASSFTARSTEAFF. The DNA for the CDR3 is TGCGCCAGCAGCTTCACGGCGAGAAGCACTGAAGCTTTCTTT.

This rearrangement joins TRBV7-2 to TRBJ1-4; D may be TRBD1 (5 bases). The CDR3 runs 16 residues. The germline V gene encodes CDR1 SGHTA and CDR2 FQGNSA. V lost 1 base and J lost 7, with 16 bases in between. The chain's CDR3 is CASSLVVGDRGEKLFF. The CDR3 DNA sequence: TGTGCCAGCAGCTTAGTCGTTGGGGATAGGGGTGAAAAACTGTTTTTT.

The chain carries TRBV4-3 and TRBJ2-1, with 7 bases aligning to TRBD2. The CDR3 sequence is 17 residues long. Germline CDR1 and CDR2: LGHNA and YSLEER. With V trimmed by 4 bases and J by 4 bases, 13 bases remained unmatched. CDR3 bases: TGCGCCAGCAGCCCCGCGACGGGAGGAGGAGCTTACAATGAGCAGTTCTTC. Its translation is CASSPATGGGAYNEQFF.

The chain employs TRBV11-2 and TRBJ1-1; D is unclear. The germline CDR1 and CDR2 sequences are SGHAT and FQNNGV. The V end was cut by 4 bases, the J end by 10 bases, with 13 bases between. This CDR3 is 12 amino acids long. In nucleotides, the CDR3 is TGTGCCAGCAGCTCCACCCCTACGGGAGCTTTCTTT. It translates to CASSSTPTGAFF.

The chain couples TRBV19 to TRBJ2-1, with D possibly being TRBD2 (5 bases). V dropped 4 bases and J dropped 2 bases, with 15 bases sitting between them. The CDR3 has 16 residues. Germline loops: CDR1 LNHDA, CDR2 SQIVND (reference sequence). The chain's CDR3 is CASSKFGAEPYNEQFF. CDR3 bases: TGTGCCAGTAGTAAGTTTGGAGCGGAACCCTACAATGAGCAGTTCTTC.

This chain connects TRBV28 to TRBJ2-7; D perhaps matches TRBD1 (5 bases). The germline gives CDR1 MDHEN, CDR2 SYDVKM. V was trimmed by 5 bases and J by 6 bases, leaving 17 bases between them. The CDR3 is 14 amino acids. The CDR3 nucleotides are TGTGCCAGCAGTCTACAACAGGCCCTCCGCGAGCAGTACTTC. Protein product: CASSLQQALREQYF.

The CDR3 DNA follows: TGTGCCAGCAGTCTACGCCAAGAGACCCAGTACTTC. Its translation: CASSLRQETQYF. The V and J genes are TRBV28 and TRBJ2-5; D gene uncertain. Germline CDR1 MDHEN, CDR2 SYDVKM. Trimming removed 5 bases from V and 1 base from J, with 5 bases in between. The CDR3 is 12 amino acids.

This sequence joins TRBV9 and TRBJ1-2; maybe TRBD1 (6 bases). The V and J ends lost 0 bases and 4 bases respectively, with 13 bases between them. The length of the CDR3 is 15 residues. Per the germline V gene, CDR1 is SGDLS and CDR2 is YYNGEE. CDR3 sequence reads: CASSVGEGGPYGYTF. Written as DNA, the CDR3 is TGTGCCAGCAGCGTAGGGGAGGGGGGTCCCTATGGCTACACCTTC.

The CDR3 region has the DNA TGCGCCAGCAGCCCCAGGGGAGGAGAGCAGTTCTTC. This encodes CASSPRGGEQFF. V gene TRBV5-1 combines with J gene TRBJ2-1, with D possibly being TRBD1 or TRBD2 (6 bases each). Germline lookup yields CDR1 SGHRS and CDR2 YFSETQ. CDR3 length: 12 residues. Trimming removed 4 bases from V and 10 bases from J, with 12 bases in between.

A note on this clone: A junction end diverges from the germline sequence, so it may reflect a read error. Other DNA sequences in this specimen translate into the identical CDR3. The V call is TRBV2, the J call TRBJ2-3; tentatively, D is TRBD2 (5 bases). Germline lookup yields CDR1 SNHLY and CDR2 FYNNEI. This CDR3 region has 15 residues. This chain's CDR3 is CASSDTTGNRDTQYF. The CDR3 DNA reads as TGTGCTAGCAGTGACACTACGGGAAATCGAGATACGCAGTATTTT.

As concerns this clone: This same CDR3 is encoded by further DNA sequences in the sample. This chain links TRBV19 with TRBJ1-5; D gene ambiguous. The CDR3 is made up of 14 amino acids. In germline, CDR1 is LNHDA, CDR2 SQIVND (reference sequence). Deletions cut 5 bases from V and 3 bases from J, with 11 bases between. The CDR3 region is CASSSGGLNQPQHF. The CDR3 DNA sequence: TGTGCCAGTAGTTCAGGAGGGCTCAATCAGCCCCAGCATTTT.

V is TRBV7-8 and J is TRBJ2-7; D not certain. From germline, CDR1 is SGHVS and CDR2 FQNEAQ. This CDR3 has 14 residues. Trimming pared 2 bases from V and 0 bases from J, leaving 8 bases between. CDR3 sequence: CASSLRRLSYEQYF. CDR3 bases: TGTGCCAGCAGCTTAAGAAGGCTCTCCTACGAGCAGTACTTC.

CDR3 nucleotide sequence: TGCGCCAGCAGCTTCGGAGTTGCCTACGAGCAGTACTTC. This sequence encodes CASSFGVAYEQYF. The V gene is TRBV5-1, the J gene TRBJ2-7, with D unresolved. Germline V gives CDR1 SGHRS, CDR2 YFSETQ. Trimming removed 2 bases at V and 2 bases at J, with 8 bases between. The CDR3 spans 13 residues.

The chain links TRBV6-5 to TRBJ1-1; D is ambiguous. The germline V and J ends were trimmed by 0 bases and 6 bases, with 11 bases remaining between them. Per the germline V gene, CDR1 is MNHEY and CDR2 is SVGAGI. The CDR3 has 14 residues. The CDR3 spells CASSYSSKIPEAFF. In nucleotides, the CDR3 is TGTGCCAGCAGTTACTCGAGTAAGATCCCTGAAGCTTTCTTT.

The chain employs TRBV5-4 and TRBJ1-4; 8 bases align to TRBD1. The V gene end was trimmed by 5 bases and the J gene end by 8 bases; junction bases not matched to a gene: 8. CDR1 and CDR2 (germline): SGHNT, YYREEE (reference sequence). This CDR3 region has 14 residues. The CDR3 DNA reads TGTGCCAGCAGTTCCAGGGGGCGAGGAGAAAAACTGTTTTTT. This translates into CASSSRGRGEKLFF.

The rearrangement joins TRBV14 to TRBJ2-3, with 7 bases aligning to TRBD2. The CDR3 is 16 residues long. V was pared by 0 bases and J by 5 bases, with 8 bases of the junction left unmatched. The V gene's germline CDR1 is SGHDN and CDR2 FVKESK. This CDR3 reads CASSQERASGLDTQYF. In DNA form, the CDR3 reads TGTGCCAGCAGCCAAGAAAGGGCTAGCGGATTAGATACGCAGTATTTT.

This clone was counted a few times. This chain joins TRBV10-3 and TRBJ2-1; 13 nucleotides agree with TRBD2. V lost 4 bases to trimming and J lost 3 bases; unmatched junction nucleotides: 3. This CDR3 comprises 16 residues. Germline values: CDR1 ENHRY, CDR2 SYGVKD. The CDR3 protein is CAISVGLAGLYNEQFF. The CDR3 DNA reads TGTGCCATCAGTGTGGGACTAGCGGGACTCTACAATGAGCAGTTCTTC.

This clone was recorded only once. V is TRBV5-8 and J is TRBJ2-2, with TRBD1 matching 9 bases. CDR3 length equals 17 residues. Unmatched junction bases numbered 9, after V lost 5 bases and J lost 1 base. CDR1 SGHTS and CDR2 YDEGEE come from the germline V gene. The CDR3, as DNA: TGTGCCAGCAGATATAGAACAGGGGGCCTGAACACCGGGGAGCTGTTTTTT. It codes for CASRYRTGGLNTGELFF.

The chain couples TRBV4-3 to TRBJ2-1; the D gene is possibly TRBD2 (6 bases). Trimming removed 0 bases at V and 3 bases at J, with 6 bases between. This CDR3 region has 14 residues. In germline, CDR1 is LGHNA, CDR2 YSLEER. Written as DNA, the CDR3 is TGCGCCAGCAGCCAAGAGGACTACTACAATGAGCAGTTCTTC. Protein: CASSQEDYYNEQFF.

This clone came up a few times. The rearrangement links TRBV15 to TRBJ1-2; tentatively, D is TRBD1 (5 bases). V was trimmed by 1 base and J by 2 bases, leaving 8 bases between them. The CDR3 loop spans 14 amino acids. Per germline, CDR1 LNHNV and CDR2 YYDKDF (reference sequence). The CDR3 coding sequence is TGTGCCACCAGCAGAGGGACACGAAACTATGGCTACACCTTC. Protein sequence: CATSRGTRNYGYTF.

This clone was picked up a small number of times. This chain connects TRBV4-1 to TRBJ2-2; possible D gene TRBD2, 6 bases. V shed 3 bases and J shed 5 bases, with 13 bases lying between them. This CDR3 has 15 residues. Germline V lookup: CDR1 MGHRA, CDR2 YSYEKL. CDR3 protein: CASSQPTGRTGELFF. CDR3 nucleotide sequence: TGCGCCAGCAGCCAGCCTACGGGGAGGACCGGGGAGCTGTTTTTT.

V usage is TRBV5-1 and J usage is TRBJ2-5; perhaps TRBD1 as D (6 bases). Per germline, CDR1 SGHRS and CDR2 YFSETQ. The CDR3 covers 14 residues. Trimming removed 4 bases from V and 1 base from J, with 11 bases in between. CDR3 nucleotides: TGCGCCAGCAGCCCCTTGGACAGCCAAGAGACCCAGTACTTC. Its protein product is CASSPLDSQETQYF.

V usage is TRBV9 and J usage is TRBJ1-2; no clear D gene. CDR1 is SGDLS and CDR2 is YYNGEE in the germline V gene. The V end lost 0 bases, the J end lost 0 bases, and 12 bases lay between the germline ends. This CDR3 is 16 amino acids long. CDR3: CASSVGTETPNYGYTF. CDR3 coding DNA: TGTGCCAGCAGCGTAGGCACAGAGACACCTAACTATGGCTACACCTTC.

J is TRBJ1-2 and V is TRBV7-9; 7 bases fit TRBD1. From germline, CDR1 is SEHNR and CDR2 FQNEAQ (reference sequence). The trim removed 5 bases at V and 5 bases at J, leaving 17 bases unmatched. CDR3 size: 17 residues. The CDR3: CASSLTGTADGGYGYTF. CDR3 in DNA: TGTGCCAGCAGCCTGACCGGGACAGCGGACGGCGGGTATGGCTACACCTTC. Drawing the rest from reference TRBV7-9 and TRBJ1-2, the complete variable domain is DTGVSQNPRHKITKRGQNVTFRCDPISEHNRLYWYRQTLGQGPEFLTYFQNEAQLEKSRLLSDRFSAERPKGSFSTLEIQRTEQGDSAMYLCASSLTGTADGGYGYTFGSGTRLTVV.